The entry below gives a single TCR beta chain sequence along with its context. Under the authors' procedure: Estimated nucleated cell counts came from reference gene primer amplification. The protocol was immunoSEQ multiplex PCR, while the TCRdb copy is restricted to in-frame clones and leaves out a portion. The V and J calls and clone size are taken from that table; D and trimming were inferred from the DNA. The sample includes roughly 90,000 clones, roughly 90% of them seen just once. The data derive from a study of blood T cell repertoires in COVID-19. Overall study: Both acute and convalescent COVID-19 samples were obtained from the United States, Italy and Spain. T cells, B-cell-depleted T cells, or PBMCs supplied cDNA or gDNA.

There are 15 residues in the CDR3. Unmatched junction bases numbered 6, after V lost 1 base and J lost 11 bases. Looked up from germline, CDR1 is SGHTA and CDR2 is FQGNSA. Material: peripheral blood. This sequence originates from a human donor with active COVID-19. The donor label of this sample is uncertain. This rearrangement joins TRBV7-2 to TRBJ2-1; 12 bases line up with TRBD2. The CDR3 is CASSLGLAGGQKQFF. The CDR3 bases are TGTGCCAGCAGCTTAGGCCTAGCGGGGGGGCAGAAGCAGTTCTTC.